This TCR beta chain was recovered during a study of control samples from healthy donors and cancer patients. Repertoires were generated with immunoSEQ multiplex PCR, while TCRdb's copy carries only in-frame clones and drops some. The table includes 100,000 to 150,000 clones, approximately 93% detected once. Germline loops: CDR1 LGHNA, CDR2 YNFKEQ. Trimming at V came to 4 bases and at J to 5 bases, leaving 6 bases not matched to a gene. The CDR3 spans 14 residues. This TCR was sampled from a woman in her late teens or twenties in good health. V is TRBV4-2 and J is TRBJ2-7; TRBD2 matches at 9 bases. What was sequenced was blood. The CDR3, as DNA: TGTGCCAGCAGCCCGGGACTAGCATCGGACGAGCAGTACTTC. Translating gives CASSPGLASDEQYF.